This T cell receptor (beta chain) derives from a study of blood T cell repertoires in COVID-19. Study in general: Collection of acute and convalescent COVID-19 samples took place in the United States, Italy and Spain. Sources were T cells, B-cell-depleted T cells, or PBMCs; the material itself was cDNA or gDNA.

V lost 4 bases and J lost 7; bases outside the gene matches: 17. CDR1 and CDR2 (germline): SGHKS, YYEKEE (reference sequence). There are 16 residues in the CDR3. Per the original data handling: Amplification of reference gene primers provided the estimated nucleated cell counts. Measured with immunoSEQ multiplex PCR; TCRdb has only the in-frame clones, and not every one. The D gene and trimming were derived from the DNA, and the V and J assignments and clone size from that table. Of about 260,000 clones listed, approximately 82% are singletons. This clonotype originated in a woman older than 75 with acute or convalescent COVID-19. The chain is built from TRBV5-5 and TRBJ2-7; TRBD2 aligns across 7 bases. Source material: peripheral blood. CDR3 sequence reads: CASSEPGPSGTGEQYF. In nucleotides, the CDR3 is TGTGCCAGCAGCGAACCGGGGCCTAGCGGAACGGGGGAGCAGTACTTC.